A selection of T cell receptor beta chains follows, all from one sample in a study of human T cells and chemical hapten exposure. In TCRdb, the RACE reads were re-called with MiXCR into one record per CDR3 protein. The sample lists approximately 33,000 distinct CDR3 sequences; about 7.2% were seen once. The material sequenced was whole blood. All receptors come from a human donor in good health. Some clones in this sample may be carry-over from other donors' samples. Both conserved end residues are part of each CDR3. A D gene is named only where the DNA matches it firmly. Expanded clones get a size class; other rows say once, few or many, or leave the size out.

V gene	clone size	D gene	J gene	CDR3 protein	CDR3 DNA
TRBV6-5	.	TRBD1	TRBJ1-6	CASSWADRGNSPLHF	TGTGCCAGCAGTTGGGCGGACAGGGGTAATTCACCCCTCCACTTT
TRBV10-3	few	TRBD2	TRBJ2-1	CAIRGGVGYNEQFF	TGTGCCATCAGGGGAGGGGTCGGGTACAATGAGCAGTTCTTC
TRBV12-3/TRBV12-4	many	.	TRBJ1-1	CASSNTGYTEAFF	TGTGCCAGCAGTAATACCGGCTACACTGAAGCTTTCTTT
TRBV6-1	few	.	TRBJ2-3	CASSEGPRADTQYF	TGTGCCAGCAGTGAAGGGCCAAGGGCAGATACGCAGTATTTT
TRBV7-8	.	.	TRBJ2-2	CASSLVTVISGTGELFF	TGTGCCAGCAGCTTAGTTACCGTGATCTCAGGCACCGGGGAGCTGTTTTTT
TRBV7-9	few	.	TRBJ2-2	CASSPAGRTGELFF	TGTGCCAGCAGTCCCGCAGGGCGGACCGGGGAGCTGTTTTTT
TRBV18	few	.	TRBJ2-2	CASSPKGEGLHTGELFF	TGTGCCAGCTCACCAAAAGGCGAGGGACTTCACACCGGGGAGCTGTTTTTT
TRBV7-8	many	.	TRBJ2-3	CASTGRTTDTQYF	TGTGCCAGCACGGGACGGACCACAGATACGCAGTATTTT
TRBV27	few	.	TRBJ2-7	CASSLHATYEQYF	TGTGCCAGCAGTTTGCATGCCACCTACGAGCAGTACTTC
TRBV14	many	.	TRBJ2-1	CASSQFGRDYNEQFF	TGTGCCAGCAGCCAATTTGGACGGGACTACAATGAGCAGTTCTTC
TRBV7-2	large	.	TRBJ1-4	CASSRQPNEKLFF	TGTGCCAGCAGTCGGCAGCCCAATGAAAAACTGTTTTTT
TRBV5-4	.	.	TRBJ2-1	CASSLAGTGYNEQFF	TGTGCCAGCAGCTTGGCAGGGACGGGGTACAATGAGCAGTTCTTC
TRBV12-3/TRBV12-4	few	.	TRBJ1-2	CASLRGRDPLANYGYTF	TGTGCCAGCCTCCGCGGCAGGGACCCTTTAGCTAACTATGGCTACACCTTC